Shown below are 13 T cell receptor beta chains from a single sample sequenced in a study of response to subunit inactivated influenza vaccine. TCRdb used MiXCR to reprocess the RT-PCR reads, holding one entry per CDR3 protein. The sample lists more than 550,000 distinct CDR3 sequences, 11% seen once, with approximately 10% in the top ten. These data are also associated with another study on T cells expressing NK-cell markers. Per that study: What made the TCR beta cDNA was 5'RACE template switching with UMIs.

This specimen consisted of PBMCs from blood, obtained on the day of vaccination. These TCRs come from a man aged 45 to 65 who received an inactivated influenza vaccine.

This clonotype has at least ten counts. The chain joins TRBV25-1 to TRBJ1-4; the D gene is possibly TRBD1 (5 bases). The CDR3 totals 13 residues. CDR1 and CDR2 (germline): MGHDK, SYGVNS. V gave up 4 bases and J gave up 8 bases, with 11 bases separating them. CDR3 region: CASSAGTAEKLFF. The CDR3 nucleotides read TGTGCCAGCAGTGCCGGGACGGCAGAAAAACTGTTTTTT.

In DNA, the CDR3 is TGTGCCAGCAGCTCAACTCAAGGCCGGTACGAGCAGTACTTC. Translation gives CASSSTQGRYEQYF. V is TRBV7-2 and J is TRBJ2-7; D call uncertain. Between the trimmed V and J ends, which lost 4 bases and 4 bases, there was a span of 14 bases. Germline CDR1 reads SGHTA; CDR2 reads FQGNSA. The CDR3 spans 14 residues.

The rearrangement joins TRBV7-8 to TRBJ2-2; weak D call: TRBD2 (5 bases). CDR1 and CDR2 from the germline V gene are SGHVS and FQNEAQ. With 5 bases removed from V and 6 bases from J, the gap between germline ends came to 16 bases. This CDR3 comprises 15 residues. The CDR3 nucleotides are TGTGCCAGCAGCCCCCAGTCCCGGCGGGCCGGGGAGCTGTTTTTT. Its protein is CASSPQSRRAGELFF.

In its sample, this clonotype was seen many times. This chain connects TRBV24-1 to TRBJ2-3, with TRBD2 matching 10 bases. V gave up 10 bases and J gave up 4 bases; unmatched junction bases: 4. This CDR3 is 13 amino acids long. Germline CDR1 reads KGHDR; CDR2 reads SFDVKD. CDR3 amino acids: CATNLAGADTQYF. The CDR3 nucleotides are TGTGCCACAAATCTAGCGGGAGCAGATACGCAGTATTTT.

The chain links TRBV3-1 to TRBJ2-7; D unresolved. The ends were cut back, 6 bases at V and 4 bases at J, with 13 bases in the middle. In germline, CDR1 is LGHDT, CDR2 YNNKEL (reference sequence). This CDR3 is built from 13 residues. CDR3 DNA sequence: TGTGCCAGCAGTCCTCACGACCGATACGAGCAGTACTTC. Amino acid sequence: CASSPHDRYEQYF.

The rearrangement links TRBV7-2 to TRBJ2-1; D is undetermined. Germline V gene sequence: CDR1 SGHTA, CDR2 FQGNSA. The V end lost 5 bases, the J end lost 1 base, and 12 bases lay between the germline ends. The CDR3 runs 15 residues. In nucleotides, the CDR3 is TGTGCCAGCAGCACCCGACGGATTTCCTACAATGAGCAGTTCTTC. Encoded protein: CASSTRRISYNEQFF.

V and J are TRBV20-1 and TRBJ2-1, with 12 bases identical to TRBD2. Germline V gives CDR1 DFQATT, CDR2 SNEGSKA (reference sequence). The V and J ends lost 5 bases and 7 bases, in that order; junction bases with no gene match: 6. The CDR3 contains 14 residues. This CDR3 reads CSAELAGGPNEQFF. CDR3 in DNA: TGCAGTGCTGAGCTAGCGGGGGGGCCTAATGAGCAGTTCTTC.

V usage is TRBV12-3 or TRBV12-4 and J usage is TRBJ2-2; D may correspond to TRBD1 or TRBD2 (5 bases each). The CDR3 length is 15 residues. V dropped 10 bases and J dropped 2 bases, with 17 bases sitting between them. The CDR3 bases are TGTGCCACCAGGCCCGGGACGGATAACACCGGGGAGCTGTTTTTT. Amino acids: CATRPGTDNTGELFF.

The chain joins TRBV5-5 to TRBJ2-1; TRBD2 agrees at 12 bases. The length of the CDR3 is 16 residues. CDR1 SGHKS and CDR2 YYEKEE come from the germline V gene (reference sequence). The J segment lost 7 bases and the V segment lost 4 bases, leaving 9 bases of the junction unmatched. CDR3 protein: CASSRPTSGSWNEQFF. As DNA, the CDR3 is TGTGCCAGCAGCCGCCCGACTAGCGGGAGTTGGAATGAGCAGTTCTTC.

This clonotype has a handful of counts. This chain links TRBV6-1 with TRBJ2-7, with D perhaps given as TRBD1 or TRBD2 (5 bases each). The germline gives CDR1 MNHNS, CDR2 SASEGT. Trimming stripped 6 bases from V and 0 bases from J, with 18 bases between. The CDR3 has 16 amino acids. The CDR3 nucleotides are TGTGCCAGCAGCGTGACCAGGGAGTATCTCTCCTACGAGCAGTACTTC. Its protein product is CASSVTREYLSYEQYF.

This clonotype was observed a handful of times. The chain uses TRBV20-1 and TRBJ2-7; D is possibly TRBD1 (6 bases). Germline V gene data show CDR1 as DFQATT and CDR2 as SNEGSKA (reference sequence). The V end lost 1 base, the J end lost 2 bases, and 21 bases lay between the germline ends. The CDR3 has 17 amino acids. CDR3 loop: CSARALTQGFPPYEQYF. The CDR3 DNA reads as TGCAGTGCTAGAGCCCTTACCCAGGGGTTCCCCCCCTACGAGCAGTACTTC.

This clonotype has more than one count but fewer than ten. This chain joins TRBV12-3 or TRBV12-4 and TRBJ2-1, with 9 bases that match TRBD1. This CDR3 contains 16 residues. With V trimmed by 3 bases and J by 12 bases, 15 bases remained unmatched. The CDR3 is CASSLTGTGRSMLQFF. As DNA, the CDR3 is TGTGCCAGCAGTTTGACCGGGACAGGGCGATCTATGCTGCAGTTCTTC.

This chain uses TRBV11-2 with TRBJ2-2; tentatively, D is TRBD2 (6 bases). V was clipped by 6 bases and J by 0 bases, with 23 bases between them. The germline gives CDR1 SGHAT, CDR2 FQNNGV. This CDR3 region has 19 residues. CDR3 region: CASSWVVGMSGPNTGELFF. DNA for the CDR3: TGTGCCAGCAGTTGGGTGGTAGGAATGAGCGGGCCGAACACCGGGGAGCTGTTTTTT.